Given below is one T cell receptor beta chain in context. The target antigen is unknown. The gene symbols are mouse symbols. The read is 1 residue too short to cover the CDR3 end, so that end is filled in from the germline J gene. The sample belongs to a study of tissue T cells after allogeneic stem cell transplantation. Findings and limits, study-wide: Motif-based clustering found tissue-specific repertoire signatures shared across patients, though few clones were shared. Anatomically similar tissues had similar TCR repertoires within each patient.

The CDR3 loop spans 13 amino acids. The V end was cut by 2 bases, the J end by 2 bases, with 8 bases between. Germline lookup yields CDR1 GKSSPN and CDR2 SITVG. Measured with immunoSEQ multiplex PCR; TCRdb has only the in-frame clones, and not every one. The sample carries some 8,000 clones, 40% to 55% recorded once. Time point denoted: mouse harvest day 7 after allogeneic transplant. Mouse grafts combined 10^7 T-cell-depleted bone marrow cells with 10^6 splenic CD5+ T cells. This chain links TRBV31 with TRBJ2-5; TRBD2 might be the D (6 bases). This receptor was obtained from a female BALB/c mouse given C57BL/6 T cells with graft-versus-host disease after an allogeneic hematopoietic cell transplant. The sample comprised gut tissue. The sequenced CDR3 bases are TGTGCCTGGAGTACGACTGGCCAAGACACCCAGTAC. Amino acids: CAWSTTGQDTQY. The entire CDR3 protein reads CAWSTTGQDTQYF.